A single sample gave rise to the 27 T cell receptor beta chains below, sequenced in a study of shared clonotypes between healthy human individuals. The repertoire was sequenced with immunoSEQ multiplex PCR; TCRdb's copy has only in-frame clones and lacks some. The sample comprises about 2 million clones, over 85% of which are singletons, and approximately 1.2% rests with the top ten. It was CD45RO-negative cells, positively selected for CCR7, that made up naive CD8 cells, with terminally differentiated effector memory CD45RA+ cells excluded. The sample comprised naive CD8+ T cells sorted from blood. The source is a man in his late teens or twenties in good health.

The chain links TRBV4-1 to TRBJ1-1; a weak D match, TRBD1 (5 bases). V was pared by 0 bases and J by 6 bases, with 20 bases between. Germline V gene sequence: CDR1 MGHRA, CDR2 YSYEKL. The CDR3 length is 17 residues. For the CDR3, the DNA is TGCGCCAGCAGCCAAGATGATAAAGGGGTTTGGGATCCTGAAGCTTTCTTT. It translates to CASSQDDKGVWDPEAFF.

The rearrangement uses TRBV2 and TRBJ1-1; D is possibly TRBD1 (6 bases). V dropped 2 bases and J dropped 1 base, with 14 bases sitting between them. The CDR3 has 16 residues. In germline, CDR1 is SNHLY, CDR2 FYNNEI. The CDR3 reads CASSEYRDKENTEAFF. CDR3 sequence (DNA): TGTGCCAGCAGTGAATACCGGGACAAGGAGAACACTGAAGCTTTCTTT.

The chain combines TRBV2 with TRBJ2-5, with TRBD2 matching 11 bases. The CDR3 is 16 amino acids. Trimming at V came to 5 bases and at J to 2 bases, leaving 7 bases not matched to a gene. CDR1 SNHLY and CDR2 FYNNEI come from the germline V gene. The CDR3 region is CASSWLAGGTQETQYF. CDR3 bases: TGTGCCAGCAGTTGGCTAGCGGGGGGAACTCAAGAGACCCAGTACTTC.

The chain has TRBV14 and TRBJ1-2; no firm D call. The ends were cut back, 0 bases at V and 3 bases at J, with 11 bases in the middle. CDR3 length equals 15 residues. Germline CDR1 SGHDN, CDR2 FVKESK. This CDR3 reads CASSQDTPSYYGYTF. The CDR3, as DNA: TGTGCCAGCAGCCAAGATACCCCCAGCTACTATGGCTACACCTTC.

On this clone itself: In the same sample, other DNA sequences code for this CDR3. Written as DNA, the CDR3 is TGTGCCAGCAGTTGGACGGGTAACACTGAAGCTTTCTTT. Protein product: CASSWTGNTEAFF. The chain carries TRBV28 and TRBJ1-1; D is undetermined. CDR3 length: 13 residues. The V end lost 4 bases, the J end lost 2 bases, and 8 bases lay between the germline ends. Germline V gives CDR1 MDHEN, CDR2 SYDVKM.

The V gene is TRBV28, the J gene TRBJ2-1; TRBD1 aligns across 9 bases. The CDR3 consists of 17 residues. Germline V gene lookup returns CDR1 MDHEN and CDR2 SYDVKM. Trimming at V came to 4 bases and at J to 3 bases, leaving 10 bases not matched to a gene. This CDR3 reads CASSYSVGTGYYNEQFF. In DNA form, the CDR3 reads TGTGCCAGCAGTTACTCGGTCGGGACAGGGTACTACAATGAGCAGTTCTTC.

V gene TRBV19 combines with J gene TRBJ2-2, with unresolved D. The V gene's germline CDR1 is LNHDA and CDR2 SQIVND (reference sequence). This CDR3 is built from 14 residues. With 3 bases removed from V and 7 bases from J, the gap between germline ends came to 12 bases. Written as DNA, the CDR3 is TGTGCCAGTAGTATCAACTGGAATGGCGGGGAGCTGTTTTTT. This codes for CASSINWNGGELFF.

The chain recombines TRBV7-9 with TRBJ2-7; 9 nucleotides line up with TRBD2. Germline V gene sequence: CDR1 SEHNR, CDR2 FQNEAQ (reference sequence). Losses at the gene ends were 2 bases for V and 2 bases for J; bases not matched to a gene: 4. The CDR3 covers 15 residues. CDR3 in DNA: TGTGCCAGCAGCTTACAACTAGCGGGCCCCTACGAGCAGTACTTC. Translated: CASSLQLAGPYEQYF.

V gene TRBV7-9 combines with J gene TRBJ1-1; D possibly corresponds to TRBD1 (5 bases). There are 15 residues in the CDR3. Trimming cost V 5 bases and J 8 bases, with 21 bases left between them. Germline CDR1 is SEHNR and CDR2 is FQNEAQ (reference sequence). CDR3 protein: CASSAKVGVSGEAFF. The DNA of the CDR3 is TGTGCCAGCAGCGCCAAAGTGGGGGTATCGGGCGAAGCTTTCTTT.

V usage is TRBV5-4 and J usage is TRBJ1-1; D is possibly TRBD1 (5 bases). Trimming left V 5 bases short and J 0 bases short, with 14 bases between. Per germline, CDR1 SGHNT and CDR2 YYREEE (reference sequence). The CDR3 runs to 15 residues. CDR3 loop: CASSSDRNMNTEAFF. The CDR3 DNA is TGTGCCAGCAGTTCAGACAGAAACATGAACACTGAAGCTTTCTTT.

This rearrangement joins TRBV29-1 to TRBJ2-1; 14 bases match TRBD2. The germline V gene encodes CDR1 SQVTM and CDR2 ANQGSEA. The CDR3 covers 15 residues. J lost 10 bases, V lost 0 bases, and 5 bases had no gene match. The CDR3 protein is CSVEEGLAGVGEQFF. The CDR3 DNA reads as TGCAGCGTTGAAGAGGGACTAGCGGGAGTGGGGGAGCAGTTCTTC.

The chain is built from TRBV11-3 and TRBJ1-5; no clear D. CDR3 length: 17 residues. Trimming removed 2 bases from V and 5 bases from J, with 19 bases in between. Germline V gene data show CDR1 as SGHNT and CDR2 as YENEEA. CDR3 protein: CASSLNQDVERDQPQHF. The CDR3 DNA reads TGTGCCAGCAGCTTAAATCAGGACGTAGAACGAGATCAGCCCCAGCATTTT.

This clone was observed once. The rearrangement links TRBV5-1 to TRBJ1-1; a possible D gene is TRBD1 (5 bases). There are 15 residues in the CDR3. V was clipped by 4 bases and J by 0 bases, with 13 bases between them. The V gene's germline CDR1 is SGHRS and CDR2 YFSETQ. The CDR3 spells CASSPSAGLNTEAFF. Written as DNA, the CDR3 is TGCGCCAGCAGCCCCTCGGCAGGGTTGAACACTGAAGCTTTCTTT. The whole variable domain, remainder taken from reference TRBV5-1 and TRBJ1-1, is KAGVTQTPRYLIKTRGQQVTLSCSPISGHRSVSWYQQTPGQGLQFLFEYFSETQRNKGNFPGRFSGRQFSNSRSEMNVSTLELGDSALYLCASSPSAGLNTEAFFGQGTRLTVV.

The gene calls are TRBV2 and TRBJ1-1; 7 nucleotides match TRBD1. CDR3 length: 15 amino acids. J gave up 2 bases and V 5 bases, and 8 bases lay outside the gene matches. Germline V gene lookup returns CDR1 SNHLY and CDR2 FYNNEI. CDR3 protein: CASSKGQPVNTEAFF. As DNA, the CDR3 is TGTGCCAGCAGTAAGGGACAGCCTGTCAACACTGAAGCTTTCTTT.

This chain joins TRBV28 and TRBJ1-1; D unresolved. Germline V lookup: CDR1 MDHEN, CDR2 SYDVKM. V was shortened by 5 bases and J by 1 base, with 8 bases between the two germline ends. This CDR3 is 13 amino acids long. In DNA form, the CDR3 reads TGTGCCAGCAGTACTCAGACGAACACTGAAGCTTTCTTT. Residues: CASSTQTNTEAFF.

Worth noting for this clone: This same CDR3 is encoded by further DNA sequences in the sample. The chain employs TRBV19 and TRBJ1-2, with D possibly matching TRBD1 (5 bases). Per the germline V gene, CDR1 is LNHDA and CDR2 is SQIVND (reference sequence). This CDR3 spans 13 amino acids. V shed 3 bases and J shed 4 bases, with 9 bases lying between them. CDR3 loop: CASSIGTAYGYTF. The CDR3 nucleotides read TGTGCCAGTAGTATCGGGACGGCCTATGGCTACACCTTC.

Of note for this clone: The junction does not match germline at one end; this may be a read error. The J gene is TRBJ2-6, the V gene TRBV13; D remains unclear. There are 16 residues in the CDR3. CDR1 and CDR2 from the germline V gene are PRHDT and FYEKMQ (reference sequence). The CDR3 here is CASSPRTPAGANVLTF. DNA of the CDR3: TGCGCCAGCAGCCCTCGGACGCCTGCAGGGGCCAACGTCCTGACTTTC.

This rearrangement joins TRBV19 to TRBJ2-1; 7 bases map to TRBD2. The CDR3 spans 14 residues. Trimming at V came to 3 bases and at J to 8 bases, leaving 7 bases not matched to a gene. CDR1 and CDR2 from the germline V gene are LNHDA and SQIVND (reference sequence). The CDR3 DNA reads TGTGCCAGTAGTATGGGGGAGGGAGTTTATGAGCAGTTCTTC. It codes for CASSMGEGVYEQFF.

The chain is built from TRBV6-5 and TRBJ2-1; a possible D gene is TRBD2 (6 bases). The CDR3 has 15 residues. Germline lookup yields CDR1 MNHEY and CDR2 SVGAGI. V lost 2 bases to trimming and J lost 3 bases, with 11 bases between them. The CDR3 loop is CASSYGLALYNEQFF. The CDR3 nucleotides are TGTGCCAGCAGTTACGGGCTAGCGCTCTACAATGAGCAGTTCTTC.

Notes on this clone: A read error is possible here, since a much larger clone lies one base away. CDR3 coding DNA: TGTGCCAGCAGCATAGGGGGCTACGAGCAGTACTTC. Protein product: CASSIGGYEQYF. V is TRBV25-1 and J is TRBJ2-7; TRBD1 might be the D (6 bases). The CDR3 covers 12 residues. Trimming cost V 6 bases and J 3 bases, with 9 bases left between them. In germline, CDR1 is MGHDK, CDR2 SYGVNS.

This chain links TRBV7-2 with TRBJ2-7; 7 bases are a match to TRBD1. The V and J ends lost 2 bases and 4 bases, in that order; junction bases with no gene match: 5. The germline V gene has CDR1 SGHTA and CDR2 FQGNSA. The CDR3 runs to 14 residues. CDR3 DNA: TGTGCCAGCAGCTTAACAGGGGAAGGGTACGAGCAGTACTTC. Protein product: CASSLTGEGYEQYF.

This clone is a singleton in its sample. V is TRBV7-8 and J is TRBJ2-7; 7 bases agree with TRBD1. Germline V lookup: CDR1 SGHVS, CDR2 FQNEAQ. The CDR3 totals 15 residues. Losses at the gene ends were 5 bases for V and 0 bases for J; bases not matched to a gene: 7. CDR3 region: CASSLGTESSYEQYF. The CDR3 bases are TGTGCCAGCAGCCTAGGGACAGAGAGCTCCTACGAGCAGTACTTC.

This chain connects TRBV29-1 to TRBJ2-3; the D gene is possibly TRBD1 (5 bases). The CDR3 has 15 residues. CDR1 and CDR2 (germline): SQVTM, ANQGSEA. V was shortened by 6 bases and J by 1 base, with 17 bases between the two germline ends. The chain's CDR3 is CSVSDIGGGTDTQYF. DNA of the CDR3: TGCAGCGTGTCGGACATAGGTGGAGGCACAGATACGCAGTATTTT.

V gene TRBV27 combines with J gene TRBJ2-5; 10 bases align to TRBD2. The germline V gene encodes CDR1 MNHEY and CDR2 SMNVEV (reference sequence). Losses at the gene ends were 7 bases for V and 5 bases for J; bases not matched to a gene: 10. This CDR3 has 15 residues. The CDR3, as DNA: TGTGCCAGCATTGGTGGGCTAGCGGGAGTTGAGACCCAGTACTTC. This translates into CASIGGLAGVETQYF.

The rearrangement joins TRBV2 to TRBJ1-5, with 7 bases fitting TRBD1. This CDR3 is 13 amino acids long. Germline V CDR1 and CDR2: SNHLY, FYNNEI. After removal of 8 bases from V and 3 bases from J, the junction contained 4 bases not matched to a gene. In DNA, the CDR3 is TGTGCCAGCCTAGGGACAGACAATCAGCCCCAGCATTTT. Residues: CASLGTDNQPQHF.

This clone was detected once. V is TRBV5-1 and J is TRBJ2-3, with 13 positions matching TRBD2. The CDR3 has 16 residues. Germline assignment: CDR1 SGHRS and CDR2 YFSETQ. After removal of 4 bases from V and 5 bases from J, the junction contained 7 bases not matched to a gene. Here the CDR3 DNA reads TGCGCCAGCAGCCCAGGACTAGCGGGAGTTGTAGATACGCAGTATTTT. Its translation is CASSPGLAGVVDTQYF.

The chain uses TRBV5-6 and TRBJ1-5; maybe TRBD1 (6 bases). V lost 4 bases, J lost 3 bases, and 17 bases lay in between. The CDR3 sequence is 16 residues long. Per the germline V gene, CDR1 is SGHDT and CDR2 is YYEEEE. The CDR3 DNA reads TGTGCCAGCAGCCAAAACGACAGGTCGAACAATCAGCCCCAGCATTTT. Amino acid sequence: CASSQNDRSNNQPQHF. Full variable domain (rest looked up from reference TRBV5-6 and TRBJ1-5): DAGVTQSPTHLIKTRGQQVTLRCSPKSGHDTVSWYQQALGQGPQFIFQYYEEEERQRGNFPDRFSGHQFPNYSSELNVNALLLGDSALYLCASSQNDRSNNQPQHFGDGTRLSIL.